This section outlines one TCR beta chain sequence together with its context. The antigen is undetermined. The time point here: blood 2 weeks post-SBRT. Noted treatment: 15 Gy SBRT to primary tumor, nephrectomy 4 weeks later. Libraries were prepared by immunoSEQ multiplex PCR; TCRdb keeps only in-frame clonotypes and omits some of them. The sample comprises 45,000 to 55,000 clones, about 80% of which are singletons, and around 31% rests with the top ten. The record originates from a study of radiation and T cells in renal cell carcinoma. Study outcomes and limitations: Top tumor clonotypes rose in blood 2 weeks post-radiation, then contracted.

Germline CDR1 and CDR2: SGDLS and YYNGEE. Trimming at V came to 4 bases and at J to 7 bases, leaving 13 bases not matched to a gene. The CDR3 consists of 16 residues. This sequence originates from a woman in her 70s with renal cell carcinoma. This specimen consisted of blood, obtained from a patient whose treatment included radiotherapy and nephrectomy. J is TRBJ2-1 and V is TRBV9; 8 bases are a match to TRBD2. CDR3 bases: TGTGCCAGCAGCATCTCAAGCGGGAGTTACGTAAATGAGCAGTTCTTC. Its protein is CASSISSGSYVNEQFF.